This TCR beta chain is drawn from a study of T cell responses to AZD1222 COVID-19 vaccine (dated by TCRdb to about 2021). Regarding the study in general: AZD1222 recipients whose second dose came at about 4 weeks and those whose second dose came at about 12 weeks were combined into one group, since spike-specific TCR depth and breadth did not differ between the two schedules. A total of around 240 trial participants underwent TCR sequencing, of whom about 200 received two doses of AZD1222 and about 25 received two doses of the MenACWY control vaccine. Trial participants were enrolled by age into subgroups of 18-55, 56-69 and 70-plus years, and 148, 28 and 57 TCR-sequenced participants, respectively, were included in these subgroups. What the research found in general, with its limitations: After two AZD1222 doses, both the breadth and the depth of spike-specific TCRs were significantly higher than at day 0 and than in MenACWY recipients. The 56-69-year group was small, and its depth increase did not reach significance, likely because of low power. No day 14 peak-response samples were available, so repertoires were characterized only after the peak T cell response. Conclusions about previously exposed vaccinees are limited because only a handful of AZD1222 recipients were SARS-CoV-2 seropositive at baseline. The whole spike protein was spanned by vaccine-associated CD4 TCRs, and dominant responses were seen in regions 160-218 and 743-854. Epitopes outside the regions mutated in the B.1.351 and B.1.1.7 variants were reportedly recognized by nearly half of the unique spike-specific TCRs. Participants were mostly white British and included more females than males, and it was suggested by the authors that clonal diversity may have been underestimated.

As concerns this clone: This receptor's antigen is unknown. Nothing much larger sits one base from this clone, and base qualities are not available.

The CDR3 regions of human TCRbeta chains were subjected to immunosequencing. The authors' analysis ran thus. TCRs in the repertoires were matched against a reference library of SARS-CoV-2-specific TCRs that had been generated with the MIRA antigen-specificity platform. Breadth was defined as the fraction of unique TCRs that were SARS-CoV-2-associated, and depth was defined as the fraction of total T cells that were SARS-CoV-2-associated. Using the MIRA data, every spike-specific TCR was mapped to the spike region that the TCR reacted to and assigned to either a CD4 or a CD8 class. Log10-transformed breadth and depth values were compared by one-way ANOVA with Sidak's multiple comparisons tests. Here the immuneACCESS table is served through TCRdb, limited to in-frame sequences with V and J called. Missing clones are a known gap in these copies; in checked studies unresolved V genes cover under half, and the rest lacks a known reason. V, J and clone size reflect that table, while D and trimming were determined from the DNA. The sample contains 170,000 or so clones, roughly nine tenths of them found a single time. The ten biggest clones cover about 1.6% of the sample.

The cysteine opens and the phenylalanine closes a CDR3 of 13 amino acids. Only the CDR3 region is kept as DNA, spanning 39 bases read in frame from base 1. Trimmed from V: 4 bases; trimmed from J: 3 bases; junction bases lacking a gene match: 2. According to the germline V gene (reference sequence), CDR1 reads LNHDA and CDR2 reads SQIVND. The sample's time point label is to be understood as: baseline before first vaccination. Vaccinee samples were obtained from the UK trials COV001 and COV002, which included a single-blind randomized controlled phase 2/3 trial of AZD1222 (ChAdOx1 nCoV-19) in healthy adults. Trial participant PBMC samples were collected at day 0 and day 28 after the second dose for TCRbeta chain sequencing.

The specimen comprised peripheral blood, sampled on day 0 of AZD1222 vaccination. The source of this sequence is an adult in good health. The chain couples TRBV19 to TRBJ1-1; 7 middle bases align to TRBD1. CDR3 loop: CASSKQGHTEAFF. Here is the DNA: TGTGCCAGTAGTAAACAGGGGCACACTGAAGCTTTCTTT.